These T cell receptor beta chains were read from a single sample in a study of Ad26.COV2.S vaccination and SARS-CoV-2 variants. Generated by immunoSEQ multiplex PCR, the TCRdb table keeps only in-frame clones and is missing some. The top ten clones hold more than 3% of a sample with approximately 350,000 clones, roughly 84% of them seen once. The sequencing used peripheral blood, collected in a trial of Ad26.COV2.S vaccine versus placebo. The receptors were sampled from a person aged 18-60 years who received the Ad26.COV2.S COVID-19 vaccine or a placebo. Both conserved end residues are part of each CDR3. Fields, in order: J gene, V gene, D gene, clone size, CDR3 protein, CDR3 DNA. The D gene is left open where the match is weak. Clone size is not always given. Where it is, it says once, few, many or a class for expanded clones.

TRBJ2-2 TRBV29-1 TRBD2 . CSVETGLAGRHGELFF TGCAGCGTTGAAACGGGACTAGCGGGGAGGCACGGGGAGCTGTTTTTT
TRBJ2-5 TRBV5-1 . . CASSGGTPQETQYF TGCGCCAGCAGTGGCGGGACACCTCAAGAGACCCAGTACTTC
TRBJ1-2 TRBV27 TRBD1 few CASSLYRDRGGYTF TGTGCCAGCAGTTTATATAGGGACAGGGGTGGCTACACCTTC
TRBJ2-5 TRBV27 . . CASSSTHREGETQYF TGTGCCAGCAGTTCAACCCACAGGGAAGGAGAGACCCAGTACTTC
TRBJ2-5 TRBV23-1 . . CASPVGFQETQYF TGCGCCAGCCCTGTTGGCTTTCAAGAGACCCAGTACTTC
TRBJ1-1 TRBV29-1 . . CSVDKPPGNTEAFF TGCAGCGTTGATAAACCCCCTGGGAACACTGAAGCTTTCTTT
TRBJ1-1 TRBV19 . . CASSIDRRGTEAFF TGTGCCAGTAGTATAGATCGACGGGGCACTGAAGCTTTCTTT
TRBJ1-3 TRBV15 . . CATSRDLIRQASGNTIYF TGTGCCACCAGCAGAGATTTAATTCGCCAGGCCTCTGGAAACACCATATATTTT
TRBJ1-5 TRBV7-8 . . CASSPQRRLGQPQHF TGTGCCAGCAGCCCACAGAGGAGGTTAGGACAGCCCCAGCATTTT
TRBJ1-6 TRBV6-5 . . CASSYSGPRLGSPLHF TGTGCCAGCAGTTACTCGGGACCCCGTCTGGGGTCACCCCTCCACTTT
TRBJ2-3 TRBV27 . once CASRAIGSGDTQYF TGTGCCAGCAGGGCTATCGGCAGTGGGGATACGCAGTATTTT
TRBJ2-7 TRBV27 . . CASSPTGGYEQYF TGTGCCAGCAGTCCCACCGGGGGCTACGAGCAGTACTTC
TRBJ2-3 TRBV6-1 TRBD2 . CASSVAGGRDTQYF TGTGCCAGCAGTGTAGCGGGGGGCAGGGATACGCAGTATTTT
TRBJ2-7 TRBV2 . . CASSEGSGAFYEQYF TGTGCCAGCAGTGAGGGGTCAGGGGCATTCTACGAGCAGTACTTC
TRBJ1-1 TRBV7-9 TRBD1 once CASSLQGDLEAFF TGTGCCAGCAGCTTGCAGGGGGACCTAGAAGCTTTCTTT
TRBJ1-1 TRBV7-2 TRBD1 . CASSTRGRSTEAFF TGTGCCAGCAGCACCAGGGGGCGCAGCACTGAAGCTTTCTTT
TRBJ1-2 TRBV7-8 TRBD1 . CASSLGDRVGYGYTF TGTGCCAGCAGCCTGGGGGACAGGGTAGGATATGGCTACACCTTC